Listed below are T cell receptor beta chains from one sample, sequenced in a study of T cell responses to AZD1222 COVID-19 vaccine. The assay was immunoSEQ multiplex PCR, and TCRdb's table has in-frame clones only and misses some. The table records 55,000 to 60,000 clones, around 85% of them present only once. The sequencing used peripheral blood, collected on day 0 of MenACWY control vaccination. Receptor source: an adult in good health. Each CDR3 is given with its conserved first and last residue. A D gene is named only where the DNA matches it firmly. A row's size may be missing; if present it is once, few, many or a size class.

>TRBJ2-3|-|TRBV10-1|-
CASSEVEIAQYF
TGCGCCAGCAGTGAGGTGGAGATTGCGCAGTATTTT
>TRBJ1-2|-|TRBV6-2/TRBV6-3|-
CASSPSGVGYTF
TGTGCCAGCAGCCCCTCTGGGGTAGGCTACACCTTC
>TRBJ1-5|-|TRBV27|-
CASSLQGRNQPQHF
TGTGCCAGCAGTTTACAGGGACGGAATCAGCCCCAGCATTTT
>TRBJ2-2|-|TRBV2|-
CASRIQGNVQYTGELFF
TGTGCCAGCAGGATACAGGGTAATGTTCAGTACACCGGGGAGCTGTTTTTT
>TRBJ2-2|-|TRBV12-3/TRBV12-4|-
CASTKNTGELFF
TGTGCCAGCACCAAGAACACCGGGGAGCTGTTTTTT
>TRBJ2-1|-|TRBV9|TRBD2
CASSLGTSGSSYNEQFF
TGTGCCAGCAGCCTAGGGACTAGCGGGAGTTCCTACAATGAGCAGTTCTTC
>TRBJ1-3|-|TRBV3-1/TRBV3-2|TRBD1
CASSQVLTGGSGNTIYF
TGTGCCAGCAGCCAAGTTTTGACAGGGGGCTCTGGAAACACCATATATTTT
>TRBJ1-2|-|TRBV29-1|-
CSSRTDPGYTF
TGCAGCTCCCGGACAGACCCTGGCTACACCTTC
>TRBJ2-1|-|TRBV4-1|TRBD2
CASSQEWASGRAAYNEQFF
TGCGCCAGCAGCCAAGAATGGGCTAGCGGGAGGGCCGCCTACAATGAGCAGTTCTTC
>TRBJ1-1|once|TRBV24-1|-
CATRGGNTEAFF
TGTGCCACCAGGGGGGGGAACACTGAAGCTTTCTTT
>TRBJ1-5|-|TRBV3-1/TRBV3-2|-
CASSTQGIFSNQPQHF
TGTGCCAGCAGCACCCAGGGAATATTTAGCAATCAGCCCCAGCATTTT
>TRBJ1-5|-|TRBV5-3|-
CARSQGRIDNSNQPQHF
TGTGCCAGAAGCCAGGGACGGATCGATAATAGCAATCAGCCCCAGCATTTT
>TRBJ2-3|-|TRBV5-4|-
CASFYRDIPDTQYF
TGTGCCAGCTTTTACCGGGACATCCCAGATACGCAGTATTTT
>TRBJ1-5|-|TRBV18|TRBD1
CASSVQGNQPQHF
TGTGCCAGCTCAGTACAGGGGAATCAGCCCCAGCATTTT
>TRBJ2-2|-|TRBV6-1|-
CASSEAAGSGELFF
TGTGCCAGCAGTGAAGCCGCCGGGTCCGGGGAGCTGTTTTTT
>TRBJ1-6|-|TRBV2|-
CASSEGALSGSPLHF
TGTGCCAGCAGTGAAGGGGCACTCTCGGGTTCACCCCTCCACTTT
>TRBJ2-1|few|TRBV15|TRBD2
CATSRGLAANNEQFF
TGTGCCACCAGCAGAGGACTAGCGGCCAACAATGAGCAGTTCTTC
>TRBJ1-1|-|TRBV7-3|TRBD1
CASSQAGDREVAFF
TGTGCCAGCAGCCAAGCGGGGGACAGGGAGGTTGCTTTCTTT
>TRBJ2-1|-|TRBV18|TRBD2
CASSPQRTSGTSNNEQFF
TGTGCCAGCTCACCACAAAGGACTAGCGGGACGTCAAACAATGAGCAGTTCTTC
>TRBJ1-1|-|TRBV6-6|TRBD1
CASKMTGAIGTEAFF
TGTGCCAGCAAGATGACAGGGGCGATCGGCACTGAAGCTTTCTTT
>TRBJ2-7|-|TRBV19|TRBD2
CATTASGLAKAEQYF
TGTGCCACCACGGCCTCGGGACTAGCGAAAGCTGAGCAGTACTTC
>TRBJ2-1|-|TRBV10-3|-
CAISDDSISYNEQFF
TGTGCCATCAGCGATGACTCAATCTCCTACAATGAGCAGTTCTTC
>TRBJ1-4|-|TRBV21-1|-
CASSKVRQGGANEKLFF
TGTGCCAGCAGCAAAGTAAGGCAGGGAGGGGCTAATGAAAAACTGTTTTTT
>TRBJ1-4|-|TRBV24-1|TRBD1
CATSEATGEKLFF
TGTGCCACCAGTGAAGCGACAGGGGAAAAACTGTTTTTT
>TRBJ1-2|-|TRBV19|-
CASSDRGGGNGYTF
TGTGCCAGTAGTGATCGGGGAGGAGGTAATGGCTACACCTTC
>TRBJ2-7|-|TRBV29-1|TRBD2
CSVRLATYEQYF
TGCAGCGTGAGACTAGCAACTTACGAGCAGTACTTC
>TRBJ2-1|few|TRBV6-5|-
CASRKDNEQFF
TGTGCCAGCAGGAAAGACAATGAGCAGTTCTTC
>TRBJ1-5|once|TRBV15|-
CATRQGGDQPQHF
TGTGCCACCAGACAAGGGGGGGATCAGCCCCAGCATTTT
>TRBJ2-7|-|TRBV27|TRBD1
CASSPRTGVWDEQYF
TGTGCCAGCAGTCCGAGGACAGGGGTTTGGGACGAGCAGTACTTC
>TRBJ2-3|-|TRBV11-2|-
CASSQNSNGDTQYF
TGTGCCAGCAGCCAAAACTCAAATGGGGATACGCAGTATTTT
>TRBJ1-4|-|TRBV28|-
CASSQTGRANEKLFF
TGTGCCAGCAGCCAAACAGGGAGGGCAAATGAAAAACTGTTTTTT
>TRBJ1-2|-|TRBV24-1|-
CATKEVYGYTF
TGTGCCACCAAGGAGGTCTATGGCTACACCTTC
>TRBJ2-7|-|TRBV20-1|-
CSANADYEQYF
TGCAGTGCTAATGCAGACTACGAGCAGTACTTC
>TRBJ2-3|-|TRBV29-1|-
CSVDGRRTDTQYF
TGCAGCGTTGATGGGAGACGGACAGATACGCAGTATTTT
>TRBJ2-2|-|TRBV4-2|TRBD2
CASSQEGGRLAGGRTGELFF
TGTGCCAGCAGCCAAGAGGGGGGGCGACTAGCGGGAGGAAGAACCGGGGAGCTGTTTTTT
>TRBJ1-1|few|TRBV5-1|-
CASRILAVNTEAFF
TGCGCCAGCAGAATCTTGGCGGTGAACACTGAAGCTTTCTTT
>TRBJ2-1|-|TRBV30|-
CAWRVSSSNRGEQFF
TGTGCCTGGAGGGTCTCTAGCAGCAACCGGGGTGAGCAGTTCTTC
>TRBJ1-1|few|TRBV30|-
CAWSHPDNGLRTEAFF
TGTGCCTGGAGTCACCCTGATAATGGGCTTCGAACTGAAGCTTTCTTT
>TRBJ2-7|-|TRBV5-1|-
CASSLLSRNEQYF
TGCGCCAGCAGCTTGTTGAGTCGAAACGAGCAGTACTTC
>TRBJ2-7|-|TRBV30|TRBD2
CAWRRGRLARSYEQYF
TGTGCCTGGAGGAGGGGTAGACTAGCGAGATCCTACGAGCAGTACTTC
>TRBJ2-5|-|TRBV5-4|TRBD2
CASSNRLAGGGETQYF
TGTGCCAGCAGCAATAGACTAGCGGGAGGGGGAGAGACCCAGTACTTC
>TRBJ1-2|few|TRBV7-2|-
CASSLSPLSRDGGYTF
TGTGCCAGCAGCCTTAGCCCCCTGTCCAGGGATGGGGGCTACACCTTC
>TRBJ1-4|few|TRBV5-1|TRBD1
CASSSFSGGLNEKLFF
TGCGCCAGCAGCTCATTTTCAGGGGGCCTTAATGAAAAACTGTTTTTT
>TRBJ1-1|-|TRBV20-1|-
CSASRSPEAFF
TGCAGTGCTAGTCGCAGCCCTGAAGCTTTCTTT
>TRBJ2-1|-|TRBV18|TRBD2
CASSPGLAGLIDNEQFF
TGTGCCAGCTCACCGGGACTAGCGGGACTTATCGACAATGAGCAGTTCTTC
>TRBJ1-5|-|TRBV7-2|-
CASSLNYGGIDSNQPQHF
TGTGCCAGCAGCTTAAATTATGGCGGAATTGATAGCAATCAGCCCCAGCATTTT
>TRBJ1-1|-|TRBV9|-
CASSEQGLAEAFF
TGTGCCAGCAGCGAACAGGGTTTGGCTGAAGCTTTCTTT
>TRBJ1-1|-|TRBV9|-
CAIQVEPMNTEAFF
TGTGCCATTCAGGTTGAACCGATGAACACTGAAGCTTTCTTT